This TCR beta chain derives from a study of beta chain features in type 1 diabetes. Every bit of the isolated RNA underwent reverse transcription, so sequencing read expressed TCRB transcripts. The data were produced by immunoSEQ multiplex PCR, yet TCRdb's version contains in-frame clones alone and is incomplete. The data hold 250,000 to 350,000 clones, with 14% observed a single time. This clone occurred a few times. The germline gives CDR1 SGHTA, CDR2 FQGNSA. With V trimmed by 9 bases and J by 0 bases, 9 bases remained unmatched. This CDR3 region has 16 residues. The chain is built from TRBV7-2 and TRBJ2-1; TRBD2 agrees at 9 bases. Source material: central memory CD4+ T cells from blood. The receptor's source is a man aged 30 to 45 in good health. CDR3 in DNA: TGTGCCAGTTCAGCGGGAGGCCCCAGCTCCTACAATGAGCAGTTCTTC. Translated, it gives CASSAGGPSSYNEQFF. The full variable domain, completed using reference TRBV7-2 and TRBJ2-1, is GAGVSQSPSNKVTEKGKDVELRCDPISGHTALYWYRQSLGQGLEFLIYFQGNSAPDKSGLPSDRFSAERTGGSVSTLTIQRTQQEDSAVYLCASSAGGPSSYNEQFFGPGTRLTVL.